This record covers a single TCR beta chain. Methods used by the authors: Amplification from reference gene primers served as the basis for estimated nucleated cell counts. Clones were sequenced by immunoSEQ multiplex PCR, and TCRdb holds only the in-frame ones, with some missing. The V and J calls and the clone size are those of that table, but D and trimming were determined from the DNA. The sample yields 540,000 or so clones, about 88% seen once. This entry comes from a study of blood T cell repertoires in COVID-19. About the research overall: COVID-19 samples from acute and convalescent phases originated in the United States, Italy and Spain. PBMCs, B-cell-depleted T cells, or T cells provided the cDNA or gDNA that made up the material.

Seattle's enrolled individuals joined amid active infection and were then monitored longitudinally. The germline V gene encodes CDR1 SQVTM and CDR2 ANQGSEA. V was pared by 5 bases and J by 2 bases, with 12 bases between. The CDR3 runs 13 residues. This chain connects TRBV29-1 to TRBJ1-1; TRBD1 might be the D (5 bases). Sequenced input: peripheral blood. The clonotype originates from a woman aged 45-65 years with COVID-19, enrolled during active disease. This chain's CDR3 is CSVLQDLNTEAFF. Written as DNA, the CDR3 is TGCAGCGTTCTACAGGATCTTAACACTGAAGCTTTCTTT.